These 26 T cell receptor beta chains share one sample of origin, sequenced in a study of cytomegalovirus exposure and HLA in healthy donors. The PCR employed 60 Vbeta primers together with 13 Jbeta primers. Only in-frame clones appear in the TCRdb table, and some are missing; sequencing was by immunoSEQ multiplex PCR. Of approximately 120,000 clones in the sample, 60% to 75% were seen once. The sample consisted of PBMCs. The source of these receptors is a woman aged 45 to 65 in good health and CMV-seropositive.

The chain joins TRBV6-1 to TRBJ2-7; 7 nucleotides line up with TRBD1. Germline values: CDR1 MNHNS, CDR2 SASEGT. This CDR3 comprises 15 residues. With V trimmed by 5 bases and J by 2 bases, 9 bases remained unmatched. The CDR3 coding sequence is TGTGCCAGCAGTCCGACCGGGACAGCGGCCTACGAGCAGTACTTC. Protein sequence: CASSPTGTAAYEQYF.

The chain uses TRBV11-2 and TRBJ1-1; 8 bases line up with TRBD1. V shed 5 bases and J 3 bases; nucleotides not matched to a gene: 8. The CDR3 runs to 15 residues. The V gene's germline CDR1 is SGHAT and CDR2 FQNNGV. The CDR3: CASSPTGAGDTEAFF. The CDR3 DNA follows: TGTGCCAGCAGCCCGACAGGGGCTGGGGACACTGAAGCTTTCTTT.

The V gene is TRBV29-1, the J gene TRBJ1-3, with D unresolved. This CDR3 is 13 amino acids long. The V gene lost 6 bases and the J gene lost 0 bases, with 9 bases spanning the gap. The germline gives CDR1 SQVTM, CDR2 ANQGSEA. The DNA for the CDR3 is TGCAGCGTGTCGTCTTTCTCTGGAAACACCATATATTTT. Its translation is CSVSSFSGNTIYF.

V gene TRBV5-1 combines with J gene TRBJ2-1, with 11 bases matching TRBD2. V lost 4 bases, J lost 1 base, and 13 bases stayed unmatched. Germline CDR1 SGHRS, CDR2 YFSETQ. The CDR3 covers 19 residues. CDR3 region: CASSPRMVAGGGSYNEQFF. CDR3 DNA: TGCGCCAGCAGCCCCCGGATGGTAGCGGGGGGGGGTTCCTACAATGAGCAGTTCTTC.

This chain links TRBV5-6 with TRBJ2-1, with 8 nucleotides matching TRBD1. The CDR3 runs 17 residues. From germline, CDR1 is SGHDT and CDR2 YYEEEE. Unmatched junction bases numbered 13, after V lost 4 bases and J lost 4 bases. This CDR3 reads CASSLLRTGTGYNEQFF. The CDR3 DNA sequence: TGTGCCAGCAGCCTTCTCAGGACAGGGACCGGATACAATGAGCAGTTCTTC. Full variable domain (remainder filled in from reference TRBV5-6 and TRBJ2-1): DAGVTQSPTHLIKTRGQQVTLRCSPKSGHDTVSWYQQALGQGPQFIFQYYEEEERQRGNFPDRFSGHQFPNYSSELNVNALLLGDSALYLCASSLLRTGTGYNEQFFGPGTRLTVL.

The CDR3 loop reads CASSPLGGNYGYTF. The CDR3 nucleotides read TGTGCCAGCAGCCCACTGGGGGGGAACTATGGCTACACCTTC. This chain uses TRBV14 with TRBJ1-2; D perhaps matches TRBD1 (5 bases). Trimming removed 4 bases from V and 2 bases from J, with 11 bases in between. Germline loops: CDR1 SGHDN, CDR2 FVKESK. This CDR3 contains 14 residues.

This chain uses TRBV29-1 with TRBJ2-3; D is unclear. CDR3 size: 13 residues. CDR1 SQVTM and CDR2 ANQGSEA come from the germline V gene. V was trimmed by 8 bases and J by 0 bases, leaving 12 bases between them. The CDR3 here is CSSAPGSTDTQYF. The CDR3 bases are TGCAGCTCGGCCCCAGGTAGCACAGATACGCAGTATTTT.

This clone was recorded a few times. The chain uses TRBV4-1 and TRBJ2-7; TRBD1 agrees at 8 bases. Germline V gene data show CDR1 as MGHRA and CDR2 as YSYEKL. The CDR3 consists of 16 residues. Losses at the gene ends were 1 base for V and 2 bases for J; bases not matched to a gene: 7. The CDR3 here is CASSQGPDRATYEQYF. In DNA form, the CDR3 reads TGCGCCAGCAGCCAAGGACCGGACAGGGCTACCTACGAGCAGTACTTC.

The V gene is TRBV19, the J gene TRBJ1-1; 9 positions match TRBD1. Trimming took 10 bases from V and 0 from J; bases not matched to a gene: 3. The CDR3 contains 13 residues. In germline, CDR1 is LNHDA, CDR2 SQIVND (reference sequence). The CDR3 region is CAIRQGVNTEAFF. DNA for the CDR3: TGTGCCATACGACAGGGGGTGAACACTGAAGCTTTCTTT.

V gene TRBV19 combines with J gene TRBJ1-6; TRBD1 is a possible D gene (5 bases). This CDR3 has 14 amino acids. V lost 5 bases, J lost 5 bases, and 10 bases lay in between. Germline CDR1 is LNHDA and CDR2 is SQIVND (reference sequence). The CDR3: CASSARQHNSPLHF. DNA of the CDR3: TGTGCCAGTAGTGCGAGACAGCATAATTCACCCCTCCACTTT.

This rearrangement joins TRBV19 to TRBJ1-1, with no clear D. V was pared by 10 bases and J by 0 bases, with 12 bases between. Looked up from germline, CDR1 is LNHDA and CDR2 is SQIVND (reference sequence). The CDR3 has 13 residues. The CDR3 coding sequence is TGTGCCACCCGATGGCAGGTGAACACTGAAGCTTTCTTT. Its translation: CATRWQVNTEAFF. The entire variable domain, with the rest obtained from reference TRBV19 and TRBJ1-1, is as follows: DGGITQSPKYLFRKEGQNVTLSCEQNLNHDAMYWYRQDPGQGLRLIYYSQIVNDFQKGDIAEGYSVSREKKESFPLTVTSAQKNPTAFYLCATRWQVNTEAFFGQGTRLTVV.

This clone was seen a handful of times. The CDR3 spells CASIKVKTATNEKLFF. The CDR3 nucleotides are TGTGCCAGCATTAAAGTAAAGACTGCAACTAATGAAAAACTGTTTTTT. This chain links TRBV28 with TRBJ1-4; D is undetermined. Germline-derived CDR1 and CDR2 are MDHEN and SYDVKM. The V end lost 7 bases, the J end lost 0 bases, and 15 bases lay between the germline ends. This CDR3 comprises 16 residues.

This chain connects TRBV4-2 to TRBJ1-3, with D unresolved. V was pared by 1 base and J by 3 bases, with 13 bases between. Looked up from germline, CDR1 is LGHNA and CDR2 is YNFKEQ. This CDR3 is built from 16 residues. Here the CDR3 reads CASSQVDGVDGNTIYF. In DNA form, the CDR3 reads TGTGCCAGCAGCCAAGTTGACGGGGTGGATGGAAACACCATATATTTT.

The V call is TRBV6-5, the J call TRBJ2-5; a weak D match, TRBD1 (7 bases). V lost 6 bases, J lost 5 bases, and 19 bases lay in between. Germline lookup yields CDR1 MNHEY and CDR2 SVGAGI. CDR3 length: 15 residues. The CDR3 nucleotides are TGTGCCAGCAGCCCCACCCTGACAGGGAGGGAGACCCAGTACTTC. It encodes CASSPTLTGRETQYF.

The J gene is TRBJ2-7, the V gene TRBV16; no firm D call. Trimming left V 2 bases short and J 6 bases short, with 11 bases between. This CDR3 spans 13 amino acids. Germline values: CDR1 KGHSY, CDR2 FQNENV. CDR3 protein: CASSQEFSSEQYF. The DNA for the CDR3 is TGTGCCAGCAGCCAAGAGTTTAGCAGCGAGCAGTACTTC.

The chain joins TRBV2 to TRBJ1-6; D is undetermined. Germline V gene lookup returns CDR1 SNHLY and CDR2 FYNNEI. The CDR3 covers 15 residues. The V end was cut by 6 bases, the J end by 8 bases, with 17 bases between. The CDR3 loop is CASRESIGSYSPLHF. The CDR3 nucleotides are TGTGCCAGCAGGGAAAGTATTGGCAGTTATTCACCCCTCCACTTT.

This chain connects TRBV27 to TRBJ2-7; tentative D call: TRBD2 (7 bases). Germline CDR1 reads MNHEY; CDR2 reads SMNVEV (reference sequence). The V end was cut by 4 bases, the J end by 5 bases, with 18 bases between. The CDR3 runs 15 residues. For the CDR3, the DNA is TGTGCCAGCAGTTCCCCTGGGAGGGGGACCCACGAGCAGTACTTC. It yields the protein CASSSPGRGTHEQYF.

V and J are TRBV6-1 and TRBJ2-5; D gene ambiguous. V dropped 6 bases and J dropped 5 bases, with 16 bases sitting between them. The V gene's germline CDR1 is MNHNS and CDR2 SASEGT. This CDR3 region has 14 residues. CDR3 loop: CASRNPPIQETQYF. The CDR3, as DNA: TGTGCCAGCAGAAACCCTCCCATCCAGGAGACCCAGTACTTC.

The CDR3 sequence: CASSQPTKRGGLQTRLHNEQFF. The CDR3 DNA sequence: TGTGCCAGCAGTCAACCCACCAAGAGGGGGGGTTTGCAGACTCGATTACACAATGAGCAGTTCTTC. The genes are TRBV27 and TRBJ2-1; tentative D call: TRBD2 (7 bases). Trimming removed 5 bases from V and 5 bases from J, with 37 bases in between. Looked up from germline, CDR1 is MNHEY and CDR2 is SMNVEV (reference sequence). The CDR3 contains 22 residues.

This chain uses TRBV6-6 with TRBJ2-1; a weak D match, TRBD2 (5 bases). This CDR3 has 14 residues. Trimming cost V 2 bases and J 3 bases, with 8 bases left between them. The germline gives CDR1 MNHNY, CDR2 SVGAGI (reference sequence). In DNA, the CDR3 is TGTGCCAGCAGTTACGGACGGGACTACAATGAGCAGTTCTTC. Translation gives CASSYGRDYNEQFF.

Only a few counts were recorded for this clone. V is TRBV11-2 and J is TRBJ1-6; D ambiguous. Germline values: CDR1 SGHAT, CDR2 FQNNGV. V lost 2 bases to trimming and J lost 11 bases, with 7 bases between them. This CDR3 has 12 residues. CDR3 nucleotide sequence: TGTGCCAGCAGCTTACTCGCGGCACCCCTCCACTTT. Amino acid sequence: CASSLLAAPLHF.

The chain recombines TRBV19 with TRBJ2-5, with TRBD2 matching 13 bases. V lost 5 bases, J lost 2 bases, and 8 bases stayed unmatched. Germline V gene data show CDR1 as LNHDA and CDR2 as SQIVND (reference sequence). The CDR3 has 17 residues. The CDR3 nucleotides are TGTGCCAGTAGTGGCCCGGGACTAGCGGGACTGCAAGAGACCCAGTACTTC. This encodes CASSGPGLAGLQETQYF.

A few counts support this clone. The chain links TRBV5-1 to TRBJ1-6, with D uncertain. Germline CDR1 reads SGHRS; CDR2 reads YFSETQ. V was cut by 1 base and J by 0 bases, with 14 bases left in between. This CDR3 contains 18 residues. DNA of the CDR3: TGCGCCAGCAGCTTGCTCTCGGGATATGGCTCCTATAATTCACCCCTCCACTTT. It translates to CASSLLSGYGSYNSPLHF.

The chain links TRBV5-1 to TRBJ1-1; TRBD1 might be the D (6 bases). Trimming stripped 2 bases from V and 6 bases from J, with 14 bases between. The CDR3 is made up of 14 amino acids. The germline V gene encodes CDR1 SGHRS and CDR2 YFSETQ. The CDR3 loop reads CASSLQGRNAEAFF. DNA for the CDR3: TGCGCCAGCAGCTTACAGGGTCGAAACGCTGAAGCTTTCTTT.

Here the CDR3 reads CAWTTGNGHEQYF. CDR3 nucleotides: TGTGCCTGGACCACAGGGAACGGGCACGAGCAGTACTTC. The chain recombines TRBV30 with TRBJ2-7, with TRBD1 as a possible D gene (6 bases). The CDR3 spans 13 residues. The V and J ends lost 4 bases and 5 bases respectively, with 15 bases between them. Per germline, CDR1 GTSNPN and CDR2 SVGIG (reference sequence).

The rearrangement links TRBV6-5 to TRBJ1-2, with a weak D call TRBD1 (6 bases). CDR3 length: 13 amino acids. CDR1 MNHEY and CDR2 SVGAGI come from the germline V gene. Trimming took off 6 bases at V and 4 bases at J, with 12 bases between the two ends. The CDR3 bases are TGTGCCAGCAGCGAGGACAGAAGCTATGGCTACACCTTC. Protein sequence: CASSEDRSYGYTF.